This T cell receptor beta chain came from a study of a mutant IDH1 vaccine in newly diagnosed glioma. Study in general: Treated patients showed a male proportion of roughly 62%, a female proportion of approximately 38%, and a mean age of about 44 years. Receipt of radiotherapy, temozolomide, or both preceded the study, and most received both.

The method was immunoSEQ multiplex PCR; TCRdb's version includes in-frame clones alone and lacks a portion of them. There are some 10,000 clones in the sample; more than 75% occur only once, and over 4.5% lies in the top ten. Study-level findings and limits: The authors found pseudoprogression apparently unrelated to changes in top peripheral T cell clonotypes.

Germline assignment: CDR1 SEHNR and CDR2 FQNEAQ (reference sequence). V lost 1 base and J lost 6, with 13 bases in between. This CDR3 has 14 amino acids. A word on this clone: Its antigen is not known.

Specified time point: week 5, during vaccination. Vaccinated patients received 300 ug of mutant IDH1 20-mer peptide per dose, with topical imiquimod. The astrocytomas were IDH1-mutant, ATRX-negative, and WHO grade 3 or 4. The V call is TRBV7-9, the J call TRBJ2-7, with D possibly matching TRBD1 (5 bases). The input for sequencing was PBMCs, taken from a glioma patient whose treatment included an IDH1 peptide vaccine. The clonotype was recovered from a woman in her forties with glioma. Some clones in this sample may be carry-over from other donors' samples. The CDR3: CASSLVRDSAEQYF. Here the CDR3 DNA reads TGTGCCAGCAGCTTAGTCAGGGATTCGGCCGAGCAGTACTTC.